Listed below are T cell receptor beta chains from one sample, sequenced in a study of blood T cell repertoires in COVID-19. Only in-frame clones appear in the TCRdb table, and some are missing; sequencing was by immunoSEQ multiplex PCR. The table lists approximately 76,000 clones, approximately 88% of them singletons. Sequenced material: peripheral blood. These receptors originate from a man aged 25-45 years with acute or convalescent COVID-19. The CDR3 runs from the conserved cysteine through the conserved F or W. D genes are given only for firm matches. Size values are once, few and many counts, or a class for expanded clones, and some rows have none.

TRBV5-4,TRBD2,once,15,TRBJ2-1,CASSQQRERYNEQFF,TGTGCCAGCAGCCAGCAGCGGGAGCGCTACAATGAGCAGTTCTTC
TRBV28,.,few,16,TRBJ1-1,CASSFPGIGANTEAFF,TGTGCCAGCAGTTTCCCGGGGATTGGAGCGAACACTGAAGCTTTCTTT
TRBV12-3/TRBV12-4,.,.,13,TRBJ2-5,CASRSTEQETQYF,TGTGCCAGCAGATCGACAGAGCAAGAGACCCAGTACTTC
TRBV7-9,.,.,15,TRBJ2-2,CASSPRTPRTGELFF,TGTGCCAGCAGCCCAAGGACTCCGAGGACCGGGGAGCTGTTTTTT
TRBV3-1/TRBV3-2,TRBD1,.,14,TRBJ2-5,CASSQYRGPETQYF,TGTGCCAGCAGCCAATACAGGGGACCGGAGACCCAGTACTTC
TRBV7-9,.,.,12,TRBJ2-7,CASSPMRDEQYF,TGTGCCAGCAGCCCCATGAGGGACGAGCAGTACTTC
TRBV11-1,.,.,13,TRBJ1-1,CASSLEGRTEAFF,TGTGCCAGCAGCTTAGAAGGGAGGACTGAAGCTTTCTTT
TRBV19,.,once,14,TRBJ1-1,CASSLGGRNTEAFF,TGTGCCAGTAGCCTGGGGGGTCGGAACACTGAAGCTTTCTTT
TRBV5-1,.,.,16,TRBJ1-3,CASSLNPGVFGNTIYF,TGCGCCAGCAGCTTGAATCCGGGAGTATTTGGAAACACCATATATTTT
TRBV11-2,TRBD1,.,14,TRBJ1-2,CASSPAGTGDGYTF,TGTGCCAGCAGCCCCGCGGGGACAGGGGATGGCTACACCTTC
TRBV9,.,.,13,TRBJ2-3,CASSVGHTDTQYF,TGTGCCAGCAGCGTAGGACATACAGATACGCAGTATTTT
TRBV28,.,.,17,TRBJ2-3,CASSALPGTFYTDTQYF,TGTGCCAGCAGTGCTCTCCCCGGGACTTTCTACACAGATACGCAGTATTTT
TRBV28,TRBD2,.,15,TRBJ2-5,CASSPQLAGVETQYF,TGTGCCAGCAGTCCGCAACTAGCGGGAGTGGAGACCCAGTACTTC
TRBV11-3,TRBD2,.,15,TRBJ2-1,CASSRGLAGANEQFF,TGTGCCAGCAGCAGGGGACTAGCGGGAGCAAATGAGCAGTTCTTC
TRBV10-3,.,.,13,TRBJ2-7,CAISEASWNEQYF,TGTGCCATCAGTGAAGCTAGCTGGAACGAGCAGTACTTC
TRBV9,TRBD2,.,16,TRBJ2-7,CASSDSLAGSSYEQYF,TGTGCCAGCAGCGACTCACTAGCGGGGAGCTCCTACGAGCAGTACTTC
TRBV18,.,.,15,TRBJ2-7,CASSPPQARSYEQYF,TGTGCCAGCTCACCACCGCAGGCCAGAAGCTACGAGCAGTACTTC
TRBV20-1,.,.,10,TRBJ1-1,CSAINTEAFF,TGCAGTGCCATCAACACTGAAGCTTTCTTT